A selection of T cell receptor beta chains follows, all from one sample in a study of blood T cell repertoires in COVID-19. Sequenced by immunoSEQ multiplex PCR; TCRdb stores in-frame clones only, minus some. The sample consists of about 270,000 clones, about four fifths of them appearing once. Sample: peripheral blood. The receptors originated from a woman aged 18-30 years with acute or convalescent COVID-19. CDR3s include the opening cysteine and the closing phenylalanine or tryptophan. The D gene is left open where the match is weak. Only some rows state a clone size, as once, few, many or a class for expanded clones.

size	V	J	D	DNA	CDR3
few	TRBV18	TRBJ1-1	NA	TGTGCCAGCTCCTACCTGGACAGTCGGGACACTGAAGCTTTCTTT	CASSYLDSRDTEAFF
few	TRBV19	TRBJ2-6	TRBD1	TGTGCCAGTAGTATTACAGGGGGCTCTGGGGCCAACGTCCTGACTTTC	CASSITGGSGANVLTF
NA	TRBV4-1	TRBJ1-2	TRBD1	TGCGCCAGCAGCCAAGATCTGGCAGGGGGAGATGGCTACACCTTC	CASSQDLAGGDGYTF
few	TRBV19	TRBJ2-3	NA	TGTGCCAGTAGTAAGGGACTCTACACAGATACGCAGTATTTT	CASSKGLYTDTQYF
few	TRBV5-1	TRBJ1-3	TRBD1	TGCGCCAGCAGCCTCACCGGGACAGCTTCTGGAAACACCATATATTTT	CASSLTGTASGNTIYF
few	TRBV6-5	TRBJ2-7	NA	TGTGCCAGCAGGCTGACAGATTACTACGAGCAGTACTTC	CASRLTDYYEQYF
once	TRBV4-2	TRBJ2-6	NA	TGTGCCAGCAGCCAAGGGAAGACTCAAAGCTCTGGGGCCAACGTCCTGACTTTC	CASSQGKTQSSGANVLTF
NA	TRBV30	TRBJ2-5	NA	TGTGCCTCACCCCACGGCGCGGACCAAGAGACCCAGTACTTC	CASPHGADQETQYF
NA	TRBV19	TRBJ2-2	TRBD2	TGTGCCAGTAGTATAAGGGTAGCGGGGATGGGCACCGGGGAGCTGTTTTTT	CASSIRVAGMGTGELFF
NA	TRBV10-3	TRBJ2-7	NA	TGTGCCATCAGCTCGGGGCGCGGGACCCTTTCCTACGAGCAGTACTTC	CAISSGRGTLSYEQYF
few	TRBV7-2	TRBJ2-7	TRBD2	TGTGCCAGCAGCTTGGTACTAGCGGGAGGTACCCCCTACGAGCAGTACTTC	CASSLVLAGGTPYEQYF
NA	TRBV20-1	TRBJ2-1	NA	TGCAGTGCTAGTACGTTAGCCTATGAGCAGTTCTTC	CSASTLAYEQFF
once	TRBV2	TRBJ2-2	TRBD2	TGTGCCAGCAGTGGAGGAGCGGGAGGGTATACCGGGGAGCTGTTTTTT	CASSGGAGGYTGELFF
NA	TRBV4-2	TRBJ1-5	TRBD1	TGTGCCAGCAGCCAAGATTATCTTAAGGGGGCACAGCCCCAGCATTTT	CASSQDYLKGAQPQHF
once	TRBV6-5	TRBJ2-1	TRBD2	TGTGCATGCTCCCTAGCGGGATTTGGGAGGCAGTTCTTC	CACSLAGFGRQFF
NA	TRBV6-5	TRBJ2-7	NA	TGTGCCATCAAGACTACCACCTACGAGCAGTACTTC	CAIKTTTYEQYF
NA	TRBV6-4	TRBJ2-3	NA	TGTGCCAGCAGTTCGGACACTAGCACAGATACGCAGTATTTT	CASSSDTSTDTQYF
NA	TRBV6-1	TRBJ2-1	NA	TGTGCCAGCAGTGAAGGCAGGGGAGGGGGTGAGCAGTTCTTC	CASSEGRGGGEQFF
NA	TRBV27	TRBJ2-7	NA	TGTGCCAGCAGTTATCAGGGTTACTCCTACGAGCAGTACTTC	CASSYQGYSYEQYF
NA	TRBV3-1/TRBV3-2	TRBJ2-7	NA	TGTGCCAGCAGCCAAGAGGAGCGGCCTACCTACGAGCAGTACTTC	CASSQEERPTYEQYF
NA	TRBV27	TRBJ2-7	TRBD2	TGTGCCAGCAGTTTCTCTCCGGGACTAGCGACCTACGAGCAGTACTTC	CASSFSPGLATYEQYF
once	TRBV7-2	TRBJ1-1	TRBD1	TGTGCCAGCAGACATACCGGGACAGGGTTCCTCACTGAAGCTTTCTTT	CASRHTGTGFLTEAFF
once	TRBV5-6	TRBJ1-6	TRBD1	TGTGCCAGCAGCTCGGTCGGGTTGGACAGGAATAATTCACCCCTCCACTTT	CASSSVGLDRNNSPLHF
NA	TRBV11-3	TRBJ2-3	NA	TGTGCCAGCAGCGTTCAGGGATTTGTCACAGATACGCAGTATTTT	CASSVQGFVTDTQYF
NA	TRBV28	TRBJ2-7	TRBD1	TGTGCCAGCAGTCCGCCCAGGGGGTTGCAGGACGAGCAGTACTTC	CASSPPRGLQDEQYF
NA	TRBV28	TRBJ2-1	NA	TGTGCCAGCAGTCCCGCAGGGGTCGGGAATGAGCAGTTCTTC	CASSPAGVGNEQFF
NA	TRBV6-5	TRBJ2-1	TRBD2	TGTGCCAGCAGCCGAACTAGCGGGATATTCAATGAGCAGTTCTTC	CASSRTSGIFNEQFF
once	TRBV5-5	TRBJ2-5	TRBD1	TGTGCCAGCAGCCAACAAACCGGGACAGCGCATCAAGAGACCCAGTACTTC	CASSQQTGTAHQETQYF
NA	TRBV5-6	TRBJ2-1	TRBD2	TGTGCCAGCAGCTTCCGGACTAGCGTCGTAAGCTCCTACAATGAGCAGTTCTTC	CASSFRTSVVSSYNEQFF